A selection of T cell receptor beta chains follows, all from one sample in a study of OX40 agonist ivuxolimab in advanced cancers. The assay was immunoSEQ multiplex PCR, and TCRdb's table has in-frame clones only and misses some. The data show 60,000 to 70,000 clones, around 93% seen once. Sequenced here: CD4+ or CD8+ T cells sorted from blood, sampled in a trial of the OX40 agonist ivuxolimab. The receptors stem from an adult with an advanced solid tumor such as melanoma, head and neck, liver or kidney cancer. The CDR3 runs from the conserved cysteine through the conserved F or W. The order of the fields is clone size, V gene, D gene, J gene, CDR3 length, CDR3 DNA, CDR3 protein. D genes are given only for firm matches. Only part of the rows carry a size: once, few, many, or a class if the clone is expanded.

-	TRBV7-9	TRBD1	TRBJ2-7	16	TGTGCCAGCAGCTTAGTAGGGCAGGGGGCTCGGTACGAGCAGTACTTC	CASSLVGQGARYEQYF
-	TRBV5-6	TRBD1	TRBJ2-7	14	TGTGCCAGCAGCTCGGGACAGAGCTCCTACGAGCAGTACTTC	CASSSGQSSYEQYF
-	TRBV5-6	TRBD2	TRBJ2-7	14	TGTGCCAGCAGCTTGGAACTAGCGGACTACGAGCAGTACTTC	CASSLELADYEQYF
-	TRBV6-6	TRBD2	TRBJ2-1	16	TGTGCCAGCAGTTGGACTAGCGGGAACTTCTACAATGAGCAGTTCTTC	CASSWTSGNFYNEQFF
-	TRBV10-3	-	TRBJ1-1	17	TGTGCCATCAGGCCCGCGCATAAGACAGACCCGAACACTGAAGCTTTCTTT	CAIRPAHKTDPNTEAFF
-	TRBV4-3	TRBD1	TRBJ1-3	15	TGCGCCAGCAGTCCTGGGACAGGAGAGGGAAACACCATATATTTT	CASSPGTGEGNTIYF
once	TRBV9	TRBD1	TRBJ2-2	17	TGTGCCAGCAGCACTAACTACAGGGGGCTTAACACCGGGGAGCTGTTTTTT	CASSTNYRGLNTGELFF
-	TRBV7-6	-	TRBJ2-1	17	TGTGCCAGCAGCTTAGCCGGTGTGGAAAGCTCCTACAATGAGCAGTTCTTC	CASSLAGVESSYNEQFF
few	TRBV9	-	TRBJ2-5	14	TGTGCCAGCACCCCCGGAGAACTTCAAGAGACCCAGTACTTC	CASTPGELQETQYF
-	TRBV29-1	TRBD2	TRBJ2-1	16	TGCAGCGTTGGGGGTGATAGCGGGAGATTGTACAATGAGCAGTTCTTC	CSVGGDSGRLYNEQFF
-	TRBV2	TRBD1	TRBJ2-7	15	TGTGCCAGCAGTGAAGGACCGGGACAGACCTACGAGCAGTACTTC	CASSEGPGQTYEQYF
-	TRBV15	-	TRBJ2-1	17	TGTGCCACCAGCAGAGATGAGACGTTTGGGCTATTCAATGAGCAGTTCTTC	CATSRDETFGLFNEQFF
-	TRBV4-1	-	TRBJ2-3	11	TGCGCCAGCAGCCAAGAGGCAACGCAGTATTTT	CASSQEATQYF
-	TRBV10-2	TRBD2	TRBJ2-1	17	TGCGCCAGCAGTGAGTCGACGGGACTAGTCTCCTACAATGAGCAGTTCTTC	CASSESTGLVSYNEQFF
-	TRBV6-5	TRBD2	TRBJ2-7	14	TGTGCCAGCAGAACTAGCGGGAGCTGCTACGAGCAGTACTTC	CASRTSGSCYEQYF
-	TRBV28	-	TRBJ1-2	16	TGTGCCAGCAGTTTACCCTACGGGGCCGTACCCTATGGCTACACCTTC	CASSLPYGAVPYGYTF
-	TRBV7-6	TRBD1	TRBJ2-7	16	TGTGCCAGCAGCTTTCTGACAGGGGAGCATCGGTACGAGCAGTACTTC	CASSFLTGEHRYEQYF